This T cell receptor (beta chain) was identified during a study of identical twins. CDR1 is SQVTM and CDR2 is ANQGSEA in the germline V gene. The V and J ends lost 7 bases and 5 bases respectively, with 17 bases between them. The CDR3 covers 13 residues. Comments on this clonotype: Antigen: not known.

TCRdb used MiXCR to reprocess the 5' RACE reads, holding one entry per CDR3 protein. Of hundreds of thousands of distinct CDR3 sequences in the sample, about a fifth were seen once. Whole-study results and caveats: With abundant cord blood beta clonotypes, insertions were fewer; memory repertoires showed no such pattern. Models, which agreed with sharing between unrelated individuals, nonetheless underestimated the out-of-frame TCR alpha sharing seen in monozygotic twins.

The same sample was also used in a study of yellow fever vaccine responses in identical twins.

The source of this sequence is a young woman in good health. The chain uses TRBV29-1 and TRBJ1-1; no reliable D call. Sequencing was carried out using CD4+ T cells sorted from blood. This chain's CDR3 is CSAVSDLATEAFF. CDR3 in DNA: TGCAGCGCCGTGTCCGACTTAGCAACTGAAGCTTTCTTT.